The present entry profiles one T cell receptor beta chain with its context. This specimen belongs to a study of blood T cell repertoires in COVID-19. In the study overall: COVID-19 samples from acute and convalescent phases originated in the United States, Italy and Spain.

Generated by immunoSEQ multiplex PCR, the TCRdb table keeps only in-frame clones and is missing some. Among 130,000 or so clones listed, roughly 90% were seen once. CDR1 and CDR2 (germline): SGHDN, FVKESK. The CDR3 contains 14 residues. V lost 1 base and J lost 1, with 7 bases in between. This chain connects TRBV14 to TRBJ1-1; D unclear. The sequencing sample was made of peripheral blood. This clonotype was sampled from a man aged 65-85 years with active COVID-19. The CDR3 is CASSQVGRNTEAFF. The CDR3 bases are TGTGCCAGCAGCCAAGTGGGGAGGAACACTGAAGCTTTCTTT.